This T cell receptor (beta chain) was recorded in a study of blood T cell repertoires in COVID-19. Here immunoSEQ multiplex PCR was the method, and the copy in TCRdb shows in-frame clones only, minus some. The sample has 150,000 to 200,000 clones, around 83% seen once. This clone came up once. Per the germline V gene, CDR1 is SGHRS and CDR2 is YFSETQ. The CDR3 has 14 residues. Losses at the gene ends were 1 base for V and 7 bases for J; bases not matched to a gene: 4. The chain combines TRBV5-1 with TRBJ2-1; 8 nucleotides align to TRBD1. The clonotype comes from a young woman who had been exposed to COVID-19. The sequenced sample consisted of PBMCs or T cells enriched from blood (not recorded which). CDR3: CASSLPTGGNEQFF. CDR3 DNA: TGCGCCAGCAGCTTGCCTACAGGGGGGAATGAGCAGTTCTTC. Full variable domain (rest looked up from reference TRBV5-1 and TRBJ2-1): KAGVTQTPRYLIKTRGQQVTLSCSPISGHRSVSWYQQTPGQGLQFLFEYFSETQRNKGNFPGRFSGRQFSNSRSEMNVSTLELGDSALYLCASSLPTGGNEQFFGPGTRLTVL.